The T cell receptor beta chain under discussion was sequenced for a study of shared clonotypes between healthy human individuals. Study background: CD8 memory received one plate per donor, CD8 naive two, CD4 memory three and CD4 naive three. The study, taken as a whole, reports: Sequencing depth was expected to influence donor clonotype sharing.

As for this clone: The antigen remains undetermined.

Sequencing used immunoSEQ multiplex PCR; TCRdb keeps in-frame clones, though not all of them. The sample records around 2.5 million clones, approximately 93% being singletons. V was pared by 4 bases and J by 1 base, with 7 bases between. The length of the CDR3 is 13 residues. Germline-derived CDR1 and CDR2 are MDHEN and SYDVKM. The donors were adults (healthy and HIV-negative) with no recent acute infections or vaccinations. The chain is built from TRBV28 and TRBJ2-5; D is unresolved. The receptor's source is a man between 18 and 35 years old in good health. Some clones in this sample may be carry-over from other donors' samples. The sequencing sample was made of naive CD4+ T cells from PBMCs. Subset noted: CD45RA+ positively selected. The chain's CDR3 is CASSSLSQETQYF. The CDR3 DNA follows: TGTGCCAGCAGTTCGCTATCCCAAGAGACCCAGTACTTC.